These 3 T cell receptor beta chains came from one sample sequenced in a study of human T cells and chemical hapten exposure. As for time point: pre-sensitization, week 0. Noted treatment: therapeutic diphenylcyclopropenone sensitization with weekly scalp DPC. TCRdb re-analysed the RACE reads in MiXCR, keeping a single row per CDR3 protein. The sample records approximately 100,000 distinct CDR3 sequences, approximately 9.9% being singletons. Sequencing was performed on whole blood, taken in connection with sensitization to the hapten diphenylcyclopropenone (DPC). The receptors derive from a woman in her forties with alopecia areata. Some clones in this sample may be carry-over from other donors' samples.

This clonotype was counted between two and nine times. The chain is built from TRBV6-6 and TRBJ1-1; D is ambiguous. The ends were cut back, 2 bases at V and 4 bases at J, with 8 bases in the middle. The CDR3 has 13 amino acids. Germline-derived CDR1 and CDR2 are MNHNY and SVGAGI (reference sequence). CDR3 residues: CASSYPVGTEAFF. The CDR3 DNA sequence: TGTGCCAGCAGTTACCCTGTTGGCACTGAAGCTTTCTTT.

This clonotype was seen repeatedly, ten times or more. The DNA of the CDR3 is TGCGCCAGCAGCTTACAGGGAAGGCGGGATGGCTACACCTTC. It encodes CASSLQGRRDGYTF. The chain joins TRBV5-1 to TRBJ1-2; perhaps TRBD1 as D (6 bases). Germline V gene lookup returns CDR1 SGHRS and CDR2 YFSETQ. V lost 2 bases and J lost 6, with 14 bases in between. This CDR3 comprises 14 residues.

This clonotype appeared many times. The V and J genes are TRBV14 and TRBJ2-5; D remains unclear. V lost 5 bases, J lost 7 bases, and 8 bases lay in between. This CDR3 comprises 11 residues. CDR1 is SGHDN, CDR2 FVKESK, per germline. The CDR3 loop reads CASSSTGTQYF. CDR3 bases: TGTGCCAGCAGCTCTACTGGGACCCAGTACTTC.